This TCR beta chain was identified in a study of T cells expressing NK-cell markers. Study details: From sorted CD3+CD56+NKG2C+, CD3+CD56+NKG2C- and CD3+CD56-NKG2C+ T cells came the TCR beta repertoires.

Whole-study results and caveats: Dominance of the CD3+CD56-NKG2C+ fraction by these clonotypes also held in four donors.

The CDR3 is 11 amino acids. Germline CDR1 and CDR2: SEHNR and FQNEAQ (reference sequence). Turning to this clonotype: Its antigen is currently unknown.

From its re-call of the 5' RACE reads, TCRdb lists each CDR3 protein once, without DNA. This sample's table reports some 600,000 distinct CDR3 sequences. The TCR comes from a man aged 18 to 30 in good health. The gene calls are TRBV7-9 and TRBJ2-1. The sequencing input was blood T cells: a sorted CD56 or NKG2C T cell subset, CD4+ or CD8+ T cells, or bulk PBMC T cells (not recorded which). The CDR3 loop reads CASRKINEQFF.